Each of the 22 T cell receptor beta chains below was sequenced from the same sample in a study of OX40 agonist ivuxolimab in advanced cancers. This table comes from immunoSEQ multiplex PCR, and its TCRdb copy is limited to in-frame clones, with some not included. The sample has roughly 96,000 clones; 70% to 85% are singletons. Specimen: CD4+ or CD8+ T cells sorted from blood, collected in a trial of the OX40 agonist ivuxolimab. The receptors derive from an adult with an advanced solid tumor such as melanoma, head and neck, liver or kidney cancer.

The chain links TRBV7-2 to TRBJ2-4; D not resolved. CDR1 SGHTA and CDR2 FQGNSA come from the germline V gene. The CDR3 consists of 14 residues. The V and J ends lost 3 bases and 6 bases respectively, with 12 bases between them. CDR3 in DNA: TGTGCCAGCAGCTTCGCTCCCTCTCGAAACATTCAGTACTTC. Translation: CASSFAPSRNIQYF. Based on the CDR3 plus reference TRBV7-2 and TRBJ2-4, the full variable domain is GAGVSQSPSNKVTEKGKDVELRCDPISGHTALYWYRQSLGQGLEFLIYFQGNSAPDKSGLPSDRFSAERTGGSVSTLTIQRTQQEDSAVYLCASSFAPSRNIQYFGAGTRLSVL.

The chain is built from TRBV9 and TRBJ2-7; 8 bases are a match to TRBD1. The CDR3 totals 13 residues. From germline, CDR1 is SGDLS and CDR2 YYNGEE. With V trimmed by 3 bases and J by 7 bases, 6 bases remained unmatched. The CDR3 region has the DNA TGTGCCAGCAGCGAGGGACAGGTGGGAGAGCAGTACTTC. It translates to CASSEGQVGEQYF.

The chain is built from TRBV7-9 and TRBJ2-7, with a tentative D call TRBD1 (6 bases). The CDR3 has 13 amino acids. Looked up from germline, CDR1 is SEHNR and CDR2 is FQNEAQ (reference sequence). With 2 bases removed from V and 5 bases from J, the gap between germline ends came to 10 bases. This CDR3 is CASSLKWTDEQYF. The CDR3 DNA reads TGTGCCAGCAGCTTAAAATGGACAGACGAGCAGTACTTC.

V usage is TRBV18 and J usage is TRBJ2-5, with TRBD1 identical over 9 bases. The V segment lost 5 bases and the J segment 2 bases; nucleotides outside the gene matches: 3. In germline, CDR1 is KGHSH, CDR2 LQKENI. The CDR3 runs 14 residues. CDR3 sequence: CASSKTGGQETQYF. The CDR3 coding sequence is TGTGCCAGCTCAAAGACAGGGGGACAAGAGACCCAGTACTTC.

The genes are TRBV2 and TRBJ2-7, with D possibly matching TRBD1 (6 bases). Germline lookup yields CDR1 SNHLY and CDR2 FYNNEI. Trimming took off 7 bases at V and 1 base at J, with 14 bases between the two ends. This CDR3 spans 14 amino acids. The CDR3 DNA follows: TGTGCCAGCACCAAGAGGGGGAGTTCCTACGAGCAGTACTTC. This translates into CASTKRGSSYEQYF.

The rearrangement links TRBV7-9 to TRBJ1-2; D is possibly TRBD1 (5 bases). Trimming took 4 bases from V and 5 from J, leaving 17 bases between them. CDR3 length equals 15 residues. Germline CDR1 and CDR2: SEHNR and FQNEAQ (reference sequence). The CDR3 here is CASSSMTEGNYGYTF. In nucleotides, the CDR3 is TGTGCCAGCAGCTCCATGACAGAGGGAAATTATGGCTACACCTTC.

This rearrangement joins TRBV6-5 to TRBJ2-7, with a weak D call TRBD1 (6 bases). V lost 6 bases, J lost 0 bases, and 12 bases lay in between. Germline CDR1 is MNHEY and CDR2 is SVGAGI. CDR3 length: 14 amino acids. In DNA, the CDR3 is TGTGCCAGCAGACGACAGGCGAGCTCCTACGAGCAGTACTTC. Its protein product is CASRRQASSYEQYF.

This rearrangement joins TRBV7-8 to TRBJ2-7; possibly TRBD2 for D (6 bases). The V and J ends lost 1 base and 0 bases respectively, with 10 bases between them. This CDR3 is 15 amino acids long. Looked up from germline, CDR1 is SGHVS and CDR2 is FQNEAQ. CDR3 nucleotide sequence: TGTGCCAGCAGCTTAGGAGCGGGTAGCTCCTACGAGCAGTACTTC. This codes for CASSLGAGSSYEQYF.

The table lists this clone with a count of one. V is TRBV4-3 and J is TRBJ1-1; tentatively, D is TRBD1 (5 bases). The CDR3 spans 13 residues. Germline V gene lookup returns CDR1 LGHNA and CDR2 YSLEER. Trimming cost V 0 bases and J 5 bases, with 7 bases left between them. The CDR3 loop reads CASSQDWGTEAFF. In nucleotides, the CDR3 is TGCGCCAGCAGCCAAGATTGGGGGACTGAAGCTTTCTTT.

The CDR3 DNA reads TGTGCCAGCAGCTTAGGCGGCGGGCACTCTGCCCGGGAGCAGTACTTC. Amino acids: CASSLGGGHSAREQYF. The chain uses TRBV5-4 and TRBJ2-7, with a possible D match to TRBD2 (5 bases). This CDR3 is 16 amino acids long. Germline CDR1 and CDR2: SGHNT and YYREEE (reference sequence). The ends were cut back, 2 bases at V and 7 bases at J, with 22 bases in the middle.

This chain links TRBV7-2 with TRBJ2-5; no definite D call. The better agreement between TRBJ2-7 and the DNA end casts doubt on the J call. The CDR3 is 11 residues long. Germline V gene lookup returns CDR1 SGHTA and CDR2 FQGNSA. The CDR3 DNA sequence: TGTGCCAGCACCCCGGGCTACGAGCAGTACTTC. It encodes CASTPGYEQYF.

CDR3 sequence (DNA): TGTGCCTGGAGTCCCCGAGGATCTCAGCCCCAGCATTTT. It encodes CAWSPRGSQPQHF. The chain employs TRBV30 and TRBJ1-5; D unclear. The CDR3 contains 13 residues. In germline, CDR1 is GTSNPN, CDR2 SVGIG (reference sequence). The V end was cut by 2 bases, the J end by 6 bases, with 11 bases between.

The V call is TRBV7-9, the J call TRBJ1-2; TRBD1 aligns across 8 bases. Trimming took 1 base from V and 2 from J; bases not matched to a gene: 6. The germline V gene encodes CDR1 SEHNR and CDR2 FQNEAQ (reference sequence). CDR3 length equals 16 residues. The DNA for the CDR3 is TGTGCCAGCAGCTTAGTAGGCAGGGGGCGGAACTATGGCTACACCTTC. It encodes CASSLVGRGRNYGYTF.

J is TRBJ2-6 and V is TRBV5-1, with D possibly being TRBD1 or TRBD2 (5 bases each). Deletions cut 7 bases from V and 3 bases from J, with 26 bases between. Germline CDR1 SGHRS, CDR2 YFSETQ. This CDR3 is 19 amino acids long. The CDR3 nucleotides read TGCGCCAGCGGACTGTGGACACCCTCGATCTTGGGTGGGGCCAACGTCCTGACTTTC. The encoded protein is CASGLWTPSILGGANVLTF.

This sequence joins TRBV18 and TRBJ1-2, with TRBD1 matching over 7 bases. Trimming removed 5 bases from V and 3 bases from J; junction bases left unmatched: 3. The CDR3 is 13 residues long. Germline CDR1 reads KGHSH; CDR2 reads LQKENI. CDR3 protein: CASSADRDYGYTF. DNA for the CDR3: TGTGCCAGCTCAGCCGACAGGGACTATGGCTACACCTTC.

J is TRBJ2-7 and V is TRBV23-1, with a possible D match to TRBD1 (6 bases). TRBV23-1 is noted as an ORF with a role that remains uncertain. The CDR3 runs to 13 residues. Deletions cut 0 bases from V and 6 bases from J, with 9 bases between. Here the CDR3 reads CASSQSGDIEQYF. The CDR3 DNA sequence: TGCGCCAGCAGTCAATCAGGGGACATCGAGCAGTACTTC.

This clone has a handful of counts. V and J are TRBV28 and TRBJ1-2; possible D gene TRBD1, 6 bases. The CDR3 length is 14 residues. V was cut by 8 bases and J by 4 bases, with 17 bases left in between. Germline V gene lookup returns CDR1 MDHEN and CDR2 SYDVKM. Here the CDR3 reads CASSEDRTFYGYTF. CDR3 coding DNA: TGTGCCAGCTCTGAGGACAGAACCTTCTATGGCTACACCTTC.

The chain uses TRBV19 and TRBJ1-5, with D hard to call. The CDR3 is 14 amino acids. V was clipped by 2 bases and J by 3 bases, with 8 bases between them. Germline V CDR1 and CDR2: LNHDA, SQIVND (reference sequence). The CDR3 nucleotides read TGTGCCAGTAGTATAAAACTCCTCAATCAGCCCCAGCATTTT. Residues: CASSIKLLNQPQHF.

The chain uses TRBV15 and TRBJ2-7; 9 bases agree with TRBD2. The germline CDR1 and CDR2 sequences are LNHNV and YYDKDF (reference sequence). The J segment lost 7 bases and the V segment lost 6 bases, leaving 13 bases of the junction unmatched. The CDR3 length is 15 residues. The CDR3 is CATRQLREGLGEQYF. The CDR3 DNA sequence: TGTGCCACCAGACAATTGCGGGAGGGCCTGGGAGAGCAGTACTTC.

The gene calls are TRBV29-1 and TRBJ1-1; D gene ambiguous. The CDR3 extends over 12 amino acids. In germline, CDR1 is SQVTM, CDR2 ANQGSEA. V was pared by 5 bases and J by 8 bases, with 15 bases between. CDR3 nucleotides: TGCAGCGTTTTAAGAGGTAGTTTGGAAGCTTTCTTT. It codes for CSVLRGSLEAFF.

The chain has TRBV6-4 and TRBJ2-1; 10 bases are a match to TRBD2. V trimming: 3 bases; J trimming: 2 bases; junction bases outside the gene matches: 1. From germline, CDR1 is MRHNA and CDR2 SNTAGT. This CDR3 has 15 amino acids. CDR3 coding DNA: TGTGCCAGCAGTGAAGCGGGAGGGACCTACAATGAGCAGTTCTTC. Protein product: CASSEAGGTYNEQFF.

This clone was seen once. The gene calls are TRBV4-1 and TRBJ2-7; 10 positions match TRBD1. After removal of 3 bases from V and 1 base from J, the junction contained 21 bases not matched to a gene. This CDR3 contains 21 residues. Germline values: CDR1 MGHRA, CDR2 YSYEKL. CDR3 coding DNA: TGCGCCAGCAGCCAGGGTTTCAGGGCAGGGGGGACAGGGGTCCGGTCCTACGAGCAGTACTTC. Encoded protein: CASSQGFRAGGTGVRSYEQYF.